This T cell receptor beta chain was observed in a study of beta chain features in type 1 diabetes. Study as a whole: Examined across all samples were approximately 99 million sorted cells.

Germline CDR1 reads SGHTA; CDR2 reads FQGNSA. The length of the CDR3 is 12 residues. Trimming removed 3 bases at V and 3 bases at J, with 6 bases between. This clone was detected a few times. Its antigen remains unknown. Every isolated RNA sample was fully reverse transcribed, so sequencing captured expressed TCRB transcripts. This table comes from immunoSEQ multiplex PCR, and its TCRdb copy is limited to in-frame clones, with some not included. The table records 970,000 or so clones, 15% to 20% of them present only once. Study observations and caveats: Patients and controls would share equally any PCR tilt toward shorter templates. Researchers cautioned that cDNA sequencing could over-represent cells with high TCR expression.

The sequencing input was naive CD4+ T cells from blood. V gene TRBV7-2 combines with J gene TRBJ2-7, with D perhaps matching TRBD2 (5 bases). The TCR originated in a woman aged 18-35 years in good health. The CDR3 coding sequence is TGTGCCAGCAGCTTTGACTACTACGAGCAGTACTTC. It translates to CASSFDYYEQYF.